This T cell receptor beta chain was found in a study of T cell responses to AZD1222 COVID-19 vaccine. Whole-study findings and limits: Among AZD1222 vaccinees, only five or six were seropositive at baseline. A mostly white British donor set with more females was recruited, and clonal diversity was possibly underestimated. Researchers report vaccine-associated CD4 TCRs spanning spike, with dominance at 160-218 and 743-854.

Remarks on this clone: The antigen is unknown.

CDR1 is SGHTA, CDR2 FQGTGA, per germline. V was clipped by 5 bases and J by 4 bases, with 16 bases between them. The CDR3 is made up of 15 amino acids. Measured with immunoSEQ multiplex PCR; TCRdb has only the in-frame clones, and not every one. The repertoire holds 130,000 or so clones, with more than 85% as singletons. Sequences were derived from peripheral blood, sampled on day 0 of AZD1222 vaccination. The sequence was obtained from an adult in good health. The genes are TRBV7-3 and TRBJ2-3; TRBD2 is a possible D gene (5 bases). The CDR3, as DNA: TGTGCCAGCAGCCCCCTAGCCCACGTTCCAGATACGCAGTATTTT. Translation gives CASSPLAHVPDTQYF. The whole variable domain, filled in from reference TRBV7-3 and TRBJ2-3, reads GAGVSQTPSNKVTEKGKYVELRCDPISGHTALYWYRQSLGQGPEFLIYFQGTGAADDSGLPNDRFFAVRPEGSVSTLKIQRTERGDSAVYLCASSPLAHVPDTQYFGPGTRLTVL.